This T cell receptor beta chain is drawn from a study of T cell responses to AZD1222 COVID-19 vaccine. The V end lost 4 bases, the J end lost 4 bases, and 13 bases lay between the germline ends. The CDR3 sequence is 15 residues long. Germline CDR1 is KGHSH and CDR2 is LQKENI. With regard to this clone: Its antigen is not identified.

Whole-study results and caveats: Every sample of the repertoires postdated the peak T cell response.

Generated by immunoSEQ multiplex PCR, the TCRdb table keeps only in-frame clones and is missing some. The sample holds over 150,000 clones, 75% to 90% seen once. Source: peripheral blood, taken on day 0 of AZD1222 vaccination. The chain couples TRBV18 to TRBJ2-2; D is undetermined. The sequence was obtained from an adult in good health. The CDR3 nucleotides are TGTGCCAGCTCACTCGGAAGTCCCCCCACCGGGGAGCTGTTTTTT. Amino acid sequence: CASSLGSPPTGELFF.